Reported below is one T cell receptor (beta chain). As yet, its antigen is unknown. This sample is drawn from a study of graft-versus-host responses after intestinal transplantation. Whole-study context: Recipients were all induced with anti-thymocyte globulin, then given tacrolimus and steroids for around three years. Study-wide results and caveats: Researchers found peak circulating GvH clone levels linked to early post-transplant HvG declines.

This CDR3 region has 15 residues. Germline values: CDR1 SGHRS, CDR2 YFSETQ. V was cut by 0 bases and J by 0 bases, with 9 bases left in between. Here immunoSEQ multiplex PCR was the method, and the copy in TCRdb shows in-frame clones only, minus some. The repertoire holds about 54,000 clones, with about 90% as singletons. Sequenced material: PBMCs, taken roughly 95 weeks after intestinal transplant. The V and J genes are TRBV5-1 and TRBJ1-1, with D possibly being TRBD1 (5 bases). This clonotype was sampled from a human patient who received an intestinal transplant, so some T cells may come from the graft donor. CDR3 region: CASSLDGGMNTEAFF. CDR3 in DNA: TGCGCCAGCAGCTTGGATGGGGGGATGAACACTGAAGCTTTCTTT.